These T cell receptor beta chains were read from a single sample in a study of T cell changes during pregnancy in multiple sclerosis. This table comes from immunoSEQ multiplex PCR, and its TCRdb copy is limited to in-frame clones, with some not included. The profile shows just under 60,000 clones, more than 85% of them singletons. This material consisted of peripheral blood, taken in the first trimester of pregnancy. The origin of the receptors is a female donor with multiple sclerosis, enrolled in a pregnancy study. The CDR3 runs from the conserved cysteine through the conserved F or W. D genes are given only for firm matches. The size field is filled for only some rows; it gives once, few, many or a size class.

>-|-|TRBV9|TRBJ1-2|13
TGTGCCAGCAGCCAAACCGGCAGGGAAGGCTACACCTTC
CASSQTGREGYTF
>-|-|TRBV14|TRBJ1-2|15
TGTGCCAGCAGTCAGCTGACAGGACCAAAGTGGGGCTACACCTTC
CASSQLTGPKWGYTF
>once|TRBD1|TRBV19|TRBJ1-5|15
TGTGCCAGTAGTAAGGACAGGGATCAGGATCAGCCCCAGCATTTT
CASSKDRDQDQPQHF
>-|-|TRBV7-9|TRBJ2-3|13
TGTGCCAGCAGCCCCGAGGGCACAGATACGCAGTATTTT
CASSPEGTDTQYF
>-|TRBD1|TRBV29-1|TRBJ1-1|13
TGCAGCGTCCGGGGACAGGGAATTACTGAAGCTTTCTTT
CSVRGQGITEAFF
>few|-|TRBV11-1|TRBJ1-1|13
TGTGCCAGCAGCCTGCAGGAAAACACTGAAGCTTTCTTT
CASSLQENTEAFF
>-|TRBD1|TRBV5-6|TRBJ2-3|16
TGTGCCAGCAGATTCGACAGGGATCGGTTCACAGATACGCAGTATTTT
CASRFDRDRFTDTQYF
>-|-|TRBV9|TRBJ2-1|14
TGTGCCAGCAGCGTAGGGGGGACACCCCATGAGCAGTTCTTC
CASSVGGTPHEQFF
>once|TRBD1|TRBV7-7|TRBJ1-3|16
TGTGCTAGCAGCTCTTTGACAGGGGGAGGTGGAAACACCATATATTTT
CASSSLTGGGGNTIYF
>-|-|TRBV11-2|TRBJ2-7|13
TGTGCCAGCAGCTTAGGTCAGGGTAGCGAGCAGTACTTC
CASSLGQGSEQYF
>-|TRBD1|TRBV11-2|TRBJ2-7|13
TGTGCCAGCAGCAGGGACAGCAACTACGAGCAGTACTTC
CASSRDSNYEQYF
>-|-|TRBV18|TRBJ1-2|13
TGTGCCAGCTCCGGAACCGGAGTGGCTGGCTACACCTTC
CASSGTGVAGYTF
>-|-|TRBV2|TRBJ1-5|13
TGTGCCAGCTCCGGGGAAGACAATCAGCCCCAGCATTTT
CASSGEDNQPQHF
>-|-|TRBV5-1|TRBJ2-3|14
TGCGCCAGCAGCTTGGCCGGGTTCACAGATACGCAGTATTTT
CASSLAGFTDTQYF
>-|TRBD2|TRBV7-9|TRBJ2-5|18
TGTGCCTCCCTGGTGTGGGGCCTTAGCGGGGGGGCCCAAGAGACCCAGTACTTC
CASLVWGLSGGAQETQYF
>-|TRBD1|TRBV27|TRBJ1-5|13
TGTGCCAGCGCTTGGTACAGGGGGGAGCCCCAGCATTTT
CASAWYRGEPQHF
>-|TRBD1|TRBV5-5|TRBJ1-1|15
TGTGCCAGCAGCTTCCAGACAGGGACCGTCACTGAAGCTTTCTTT
CASSFQTGTVTEAFF
>-|-|TRBV7-6|TRBJ1-5|14
TGTGCCAGCAGCCCAACACAGGGAAGTCAGCCCCAGCATTTT
CASSPTQGSQPQHF
>few|-|TRBV5-4|TRBJ1-2|13
TGTGCCAGCAGCCCCAGGGCTAACTATGGCTACACCTTC
CASSPRANYGYTF
>once|-|TRBV10-3|TRBJ1-1|12
TGTGCCATCAGTGGCGCGAACACTGAAGCTTTCTTT
CAISGANTEAFF
>-|-|TRBV6-4|TRBJ2-1|14
TGTGCCAGCAGTGAGGTTCAGGGTCCAGTTGAGCAGTTCTTC
CASSEVQGPVEQFF
>-|TRBD1|TRBV25-1|TRBJ1-5|16
TGTGCCAGCAGCCAGACAGGGGAGGATAGCAATCAGCCCCAGCATTTT
CASSQTGEDSNQPQHF
>-|TRBD1|TRBV7-2|TRBJ2-1|12
TGTGCCAGCAGCTTAGCGGCAGGGGGCCTGTTCTTC
CASSLAAGGLFF
>once|TRBD1|TRBV5-6|TRBJ1-2|15
TGTGCCAGCAGCGACAAAATGGGACAGGGCTATGGCTACACCTTC
CASSDKMGQGYGYTF
>-|TRBD1|TRBV5-5|TRBJ2-3|16
TGTGCCAGCAGTGCGCACAGGGGACGAAGCACAGATACGCAGTATTTT
CASSAHRGRSTDTQYF
>few|TRBD1|TRBV30|TRBJ1-4|16
TGTGCCTGGAATACAGGACAGGGGCGATCTAATGAAAAACTGTTTTTT
CAWNTGQGRSNEKLFF
>-|TRBD1|TRBV6-1|TRBJ2-4|18
TGTGCCAGCAGTGAGACAGGGTCAGGGGGATTAGCCAAAAACATTCAGTACTTC
CASSETGSGGLAKNIQYF
>-|TRBD1|TRBV29-1|TRBJ1-2|14
TGCAGCGTTATGCGAACAGGGGGCAGCTATGGCTACACCTTC
CSVMRTGGSYGYTF
>-|TRBD2|TRBV7-2|TRBJ2-7|14
TGTGCCAGCAGGACCGGACTAGCCGTCGACGAGCAGTACTTC
CASRTGLAVDEQYF
>-|-|TRBV6-1|TRBJ2-7|14
TGTGCCAGCAGTGAGACAGAAATCGCCCGCGAGCAGTACTTC
CASSETEIAREQYF
>-|-|TRBV19|TRBJ1-2|15
TGTGCCAGTAGTATAACAGGAATATTAATTAATGGCTACACCTTC
CASSITGILINGYTF